This paragraph reports one T cell receptor (beta chain). Trimming stripped 4 bases from V and 0 bases from J, with 13 bases between. CDR1 and CDR2 from the germline V gene are SGHRS and YFSETQ. CDR3 size: 15 residues. Source study methods: How many nucleated cells were present was estimated from reference gene primer amplification. Clones were read by immunoSEQ multiplex PCR, and TCRdb kept only the in-frame ones, dropping some. V and J calls and clone size come straight from that table; D and trimming were deduced from the DNA. The profile shows about 250,000 clones, roughly 84% of them singletons. The data were taken from a study of blood T cell repertoires in COVID-19. About the study: Samples of COVID-19 (acute and convalescent) were obtained from the United States, Italy and Spain. T cells, B-cell-depleted T cells, or PBMCs supplied cDNA or gDNA.

This TCR derives from a woman in her forties who had recovered from COVID-19. The V gene is TRBV5-1, the J gene TRBJ2-5, with a weak D call TRBD1 (6 bases). What was sequenced was peripheral blood. The CDR3 is CASSDYGTNQETQYF. The CDR3 DNA reads TGCGCCAGCAGCGATTACGGGACAAACCAAGAGACCCAGTACTTC.